This TCR beta chain comes out of a study of CD8 T cells in ankylosing spondylitis. Germline CDR1 is SQVTM and CDR2 is ANQGSEA. V was shortened by 8 bases and J by 1 base, with 8 bases between the two germline ends. CDR3 size: 11 residues. There are a few counts of this clonotype. TCRdb re-analysed the 5' RACE reads in MiXCR, keeping a single row per CDR3 protein. Here the sample spans about 130,000 distinct CDR3 sequences, approximately 10% being singletons. This clonotype was sampled from a male donor with ankylosing spondylitis or in good health (not recorded which). The chain uses TRBV29-1 and TRBJ1-1; D gene ambiguous. The specimen was blood, either unsorted or a sorted T cell fraction (not recorded which). The CDR3 is CSFLRNTEAFF. DNA for the CDR3: TGCAGCTTTCTTCGGAACACTGAAGCTTTCTTT.